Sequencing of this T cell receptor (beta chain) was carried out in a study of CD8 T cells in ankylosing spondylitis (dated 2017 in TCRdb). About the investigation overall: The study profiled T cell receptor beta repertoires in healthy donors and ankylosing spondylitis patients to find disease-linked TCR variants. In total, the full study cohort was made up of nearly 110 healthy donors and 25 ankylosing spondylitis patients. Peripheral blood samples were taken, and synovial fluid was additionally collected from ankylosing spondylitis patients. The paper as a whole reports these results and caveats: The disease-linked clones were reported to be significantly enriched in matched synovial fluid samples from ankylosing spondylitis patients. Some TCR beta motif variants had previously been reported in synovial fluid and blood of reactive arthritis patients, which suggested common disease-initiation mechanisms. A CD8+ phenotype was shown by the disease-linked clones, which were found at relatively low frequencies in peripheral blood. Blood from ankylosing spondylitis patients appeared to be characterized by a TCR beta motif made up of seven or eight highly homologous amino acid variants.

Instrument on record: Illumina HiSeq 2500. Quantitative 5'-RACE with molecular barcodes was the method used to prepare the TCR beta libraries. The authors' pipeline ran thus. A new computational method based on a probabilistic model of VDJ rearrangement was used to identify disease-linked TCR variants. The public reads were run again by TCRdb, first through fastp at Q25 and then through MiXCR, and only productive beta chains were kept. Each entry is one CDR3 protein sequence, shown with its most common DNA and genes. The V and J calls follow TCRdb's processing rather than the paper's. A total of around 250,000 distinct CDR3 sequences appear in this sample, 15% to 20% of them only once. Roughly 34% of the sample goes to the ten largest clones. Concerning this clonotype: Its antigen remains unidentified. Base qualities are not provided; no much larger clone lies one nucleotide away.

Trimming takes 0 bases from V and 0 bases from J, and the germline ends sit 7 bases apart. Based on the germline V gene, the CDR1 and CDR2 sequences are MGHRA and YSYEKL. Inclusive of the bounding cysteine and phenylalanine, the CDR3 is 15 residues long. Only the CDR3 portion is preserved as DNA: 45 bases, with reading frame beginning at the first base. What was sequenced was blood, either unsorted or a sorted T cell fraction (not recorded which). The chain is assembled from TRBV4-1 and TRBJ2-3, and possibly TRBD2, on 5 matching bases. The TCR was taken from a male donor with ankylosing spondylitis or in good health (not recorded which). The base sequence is TGCGCCAGCAGCCAAGAAGAGCGGAGCACAGATACGCAGTATTTT. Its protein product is CASSQEERSTDTQYF.